The 23 T cell receptor beta chains listed next were all sequenced from one sample in a study of blood T cell repertoires in COVID-19. Here immunoSEQ multiplex PCR was the method, and the copy in TCRdb shows in-frame clones only, minus some. Of 280,000 or so clones listed, around 90% were seen once; the top ten hold 9% to 9.5%. Sequenced sample: peripheral blood. Every receptor here comes from a young man with active or convalescent COVID-19.

The rearrangement uses TRBV18 and TRBJ1-2; possibly TRBD1 for D (6 bases). CDR3 length equals 13 residues. V gave up 5 bases and J gave up 9 bases, with 16 bases separating them. Germline values: CDR1 KGHSH, CDR2 LQKENI. Here the CDR3 DNA reads TGTGCCAGCTCAACGGGCGCAGGGGAGAGCTACACCTTC. Its protein product is CASSTGAGESYTF.

The V call is TRBV11-2, the J call TRBJ2-7; D perhaps matches TRBD2 (5 bases). This CDR3 is 16 amino acids long. Trimming cost V 1 base and J 7 bases, with 20 bases left between them. The germline V gene encodes CDR1 SGHAT and CDR2 FQNNGV. The CDR3 DNA follows: TGTGCCAGCAGCTTAGGGGTGGGTTGGAGGTCCGGTGAGCAGTACTTC. It codes for CASSLGVGWRSGEQYF.

The CDR3 nucleotides are TGTGCCAGCAGCCCCCATGGGGGGAACTCCTACGAGCAGTACTTC. Encoded protein: CASSPHGGNSYEQYF. The chain uses TRBV5-6 and TRBJ2-7, with D perhaps matching TRBD2 (6 bases). Germline V lookup: CDR1 SGHDT, CDR2 YYEEEE. The CDR3 runs 15 residues. V lost 4 bases, J lost 0 bases, and 14 bases lay in between.

The chain links TRBV2 to TRBJ1-5; D ambiguous. The CDR3 is made up of 15 amino acids. V lost 3 bases to trimming and J lost 1 base, with 10 bases between them. CDR1 SNHLY and CDR2 FYNNEI come from the germline V gene. The CDR3 region is CASSDWEKSNQPQHF. The CDR3, as DNA: TGTGCCAGCAGTGATTGGGAGAAGAGCAATCAGCCCCAGCATTTT.

V gene TRBV20-1 combines with J gene TRBJ2-3; 8 positions agree with TRBD1. Germline V gene data show CDR1 as DFQATT and CDR2 as SNEGSKA (reference sequence). V was pared by 3 bases and J by 4 bases, with 6 bases of the junction left unmatched. The CDR3 spans 14 residues. This CDR3 reads CSASYDRGADTQYF. The CDR3 DNA follows: TGCAGTGCTAGTTACGACAGGGGCGCAGATACGCAGTATTTT.

V gene TRBV2 combines with J gene TRBJ2-1, with 12 bases lining up with TRBD2. CDR1 and CDR2 (germline): SNHLY, FYNNEI. The CDR3 consists of 16 residues. Trimming removed 5 bases from V and 8 bases from J; junction bases left unmatched: 10. Here the CDR3 reads CASSTPASGGAHEQFF. The CDR3 DNA reads as TGTGCCAGCAGTACCCCTGCTAGCGGGGGGGCCCATGAGCAGTTCTTC.

This clone appeared a single time. The chain carries TRBV7-9 and TRBJ2-3, with D perhaps TRBD2 (6 bases). This CDR3 has 15 amino acids. Germline loops: CDR1 SEHNR, CDR2 FQNEAQ (reference sequence). V lost 4 bases to trimming and J lost 0 bases, with 11 bases between them. The CDR3 DNA follows: TGTGCCAGCAGCTCGAAAGGACTAAGCACAGATACGCAGTATTTT. This sequence encodes CASSSKGLSTDTQYF.

The chain links TRBV11-2 to TRBJ2-1, with 7 bases lining up with TRBD1. The CDR3 is made up of 16 amino acids. Trimming removed 7 bases from V and 0 bases from J; junction bases left unmatched: 9. The V gene's germline CDR1 is SGHAT and CDR2 FQNNGV. The CDR3 reads CASNRGQDFSYNEQFF. DNA for the CDR3: TGTGCCAGCAACCGAGGACAGGACTTCTCCTACAATGAGCAGTTCTTC.

The chain uses TRBV11-2 and TRBJ2-1; TRBD2 aligns across 7 bases. Germline values: CDR1 SGHAT, CDR2 FQNNGV. V lost 2 bases to trimming and J lost 4 bases; unmatched junction nucleotides: 5. The CDR3 totals 15 residues. The CDR3 is CASSLMRGSYNEQFF. The CDR3 DNA reads as TGTGCCAGCAGCTTAATGCGGGGGAGTTACAATGAGCAGTTCTTC.

J is TRBJ2-7 and V is TRBV9, with D tentatively TRBD2 (7 bases). CDR3 length: 14 residues. Per the germline V gene, CDR1 is SGDLS and CDR2 is YYNGEE. Trimming took 3 bases from V and 0 from J, leaving 10 bases between them. In DNA, the CDR3 is TGTGCCAGCAGCGAGGCGGGGGCCTCCTACGAGCAGTACTTC. The encoded protein is CASSEAGASYEQYF.

This chain joins TRBV27 and TRBJ1-1; perhaps TRBD1 as D (6 bases). CDR1 is MNHEY and CDR2 is SMNVEV in the germline V gene (reference sequence). Trimming shortened V by 4 bases and J by 5 bases, and 11 bases separated the two germline ends. The CDR3 runs 13 residues. CDR3 region: CASSYRVGTEAFF. The CDR3 nucleotides are TGTGCCAGCAGTTACAGGGTGGGGACTGAAGCTTTCTTT.

This clone came up once. J is TRBJ2-1 and V is TRBV6-5, with 10 bases lining up with TRBD1. The CDR3 is made up of 15 amino acids. Germline V lookup: CDR1 MNHEY, CDR2 SVGAGI. V lost 4 bases, J lost 4 bases, and 4 bases stayed unmatched. CDR3 sequence reads: CASSLRDRGYNEQFF. The CDR3 DNA is TGTGCCAGCAGTTTACGGGACAGGGGTTACAATGAGCAGTTCTTC.

J is TRBJ1-1 and V is TRBV6-5, with TRBD1 matching 8 bases. J was trimmed by 5 bases and V by 5 bases; bases with no gene match: 10. Germline V gives CDR1 MNHEY, CDR2 SVGAGI. CDR3 length equals 15 residues. The CDR3, as DNA: TGTGCCAGCAGTACTACGACAGGGGCTACAACTGAAGCTTTCTTT. This codes for CASSTTTGATTEAFF.

The rearrangement links TRBV9 to TRBJ2-5; 10 bases are shared with TRBD2. The CDR3 has 16 residues. V shed 4 bases, J shed 1 base, and the junction held 7 bases outside the gene matches. The germline V gene has CDR1 SGDLS and CDR2 YYNGEE. This CDR3 reads CASSPWVAGGQETQYF. DNA of the CDR3: TGTGCCAGCAGCCCTTGGGTAGCGGGGGGCCAAGAGACCCAGTACTTC.

The CDR3 region is CASRTGGRGYTF. Written as DNA, the CDR3 is TGTGCCAGCAGGACAGGGGGTCGTGGCTACACCTTC. V is TRBV12-3 or TRBV12-4 and J is TRBJ1-2; 9 positions agree with TRBD1. The CDR3 runs 12 residues. V was pared by 6 bases and J by 7 bases, with 3 bases of the junction left unmatched.

The gene calls are TRBV5-1 and TRBJ2-7, with TRBD1 as a possible D gene (6 bases). CDR3 length: 11 residues. Germline V CDR1 and CDR2: SGHRS, YFSETQ. Trimming shortened V by 4 bases and J by 10 bases, and 12 bases separated the two germline ends. CDR3 DNA sequence: TGCGCCAGCAGCCCAGGACAGCAACAGTACTTC. Its protein is CASSPGQQQYF. The whole variable domain, remainder taken from reference TRBV5-1 and TRBJ2-7, is KAGVTQTPRYLIKTRGQQVTLSCSPISGHRSVSWYQQTPGQGLQFLFEYFSETQRNKGNFPGRFSGRQFSNSRSEMNVSTLELGDSALYLCASSPGQQQYFGPGTRLTVT.

This chain joins TRBV6-1 and TRBJ1-5; 8 bases agree with TRBD1. Germline CDR1 and CDR2: MNHNS and SASEGT. This CDR3 region has 16 residues. V lost 1 base and J lost 7; bases outside the gene matches: 9. In nucleotides, the CDR3 is TGTGCCAGCAGTGAAGTTAGGCAGGGGGCAGGGCAGCCCCAGCATTTT. Its translation: CASSEVRQGAGQPQHF.

This chain connects TRBV5-8 to TRBJ1-6, with TRBD1 as a possible D gene (6 bases). V lost 2 bases and J lost 19, with 13 bases in between. The germline CDR1 and CDR2 sequences are SGHTS and YDEGEE. The CDR3 spans 11 residues. CDR3 nucleotides: TGTGCCAGCAGCTTTGGGGGCAGTAAACACTTT. It is translated as CASSFGGSKHF.

V gene TRBV5-1 combines with J gene TRBJ1-6; D gene ambiguous. In germline, CDR1 is SGHRS, CDR2 YFSETQ. CDR3 length: 16 amino acids. V gave up 1 base and J gave up 0 bases, with 8 bases separating them. The CDR3 DNA follows: TGCGCCAGCAGCTTGAAATACAGCTCCTATAATTCACCCCTCCACTTT. Translation: CASSLKYSSYNSPLHF.

This clone was observed a single time. This chain uses TRBV9 with TRBJ1-2, with 7 bases identical to TRBD1. Germline V gene lookup returns CDR1 SGDLS and CDR2 YYNGEE. Trimming cost V 5 bases and J 0 bases; bases outside gene matches: 4. This CDR3 region has 14 residues. DNA of the CDR3: TGTGCCAGCAGAAGACAGGGCTCTAACTATGGCTACACCTTC. This encodes CASRRQGSNYGYTF.

The rearrangement joins TRBV9 to TRBJ1-1; 7 nucleotides match TRBD1. V lost 0 bases and J lost 5; bases outside the gene matches: 4. The CDR3 runs to 14 residues. Germline CDR1 SGDLS, CDR2 YYNGEE. The CDR3 nucleotides are TGTGCCAGCAGCGTAGAGGGGGCGTGGACTGAAGCTTTCTTT. It is translated as CASSVEGAWTEAFF.

The genes are TRBV7-2 and TRBJ1-5, with D maybe TRBD1 (5 bases). The germline V gene encodes CDR1 SGHTA and CDR2 FQGNSA. Trimming shortened V by 1 base and J by 4 bases, and 8 bases separated the two germline ends. This CDR3 has 14 amino acids. CDR3: CASSLVSGNQPQHF. The DNA for the CDR3 is TGTGCCAGCAGCTTAGTTTCAGGGAATCAGCCCCAGCATTTT.

The chain carries TRBV5-1 and TRBJ1-6; D is perhaps TRBD1 (6 bases). The CDR3 consists of 13 residues. The germline CDR1 and CDR2 sequences are SGHRS and YFSETQ. V lost 1 base to trimming and J lost 8 bases, with 7 bases between them. CDR3 residues: CASSLKGDSPLHF. CDR3 in DNA: TGCGCCAGCAGCTTGAAGGGGGATTCACCCCTCCACTTT.